The 32 T cell receptor beta chains in this list originate from one sample, sequenced in a study of blood T cell repertoires in COVID-19. TCRdb's table, derived via immunoSEQ multiplex PCR, lists solely in-frame clones and lacks some. The sample includes about 220,000 clones, approximately 80% of them seen just once. What was sequenced was PBMCs or T cells enriched from blood (not recorded which). The receptors come from a man aged 35 to 55 who had recovered from COVID-19.

The chain is built from TRBV5-6 and TRBJ1-3; TRBD1 matches 7 bases. Germline trimming cut 2 bases from V and 5 bases from J; bases unmatched to any gene: 4. CDR1 and CDR2 (germline): SGHDT, YYEEEE. This CDR3 is 14 amino acids long. The CDR3 loop is CASSLDRERNTIYF. In nucleotides, the CDR3 is TGTGCCAGCAGCTTAGACAGGGAAAGAAACACCATATATTTT.

The rearrangement uses TRBV5-6 and TRBJ2-1, with TRBD2 matching 8 bases. Trimming at V came to 3 bases and at J to 4 bases, leaving 6 bases not matched to a gene. The CDR3 length is 15 residues. Germline CDR1 is SGHDT and CDR2 is YYEEEE. The CDR3 bases are TGTGCCAGCAGCTCGGGACTAGTATTTTACAATGAGCAGTTCTTC. Amino acid sequence: CASSSGLVFYNEQFF.

This chain links TRBV11-3 with TRBJ2-3, with a tentative D call TRBD1 (6 bases). CDR3 length: 14 residues. Trimming shortened V by 3 bases and J by 1 base, and 8 bases separated the two germline ends. The germline gives CDR1 SGHNT, CDR2 YENEEA. The CDR3, as DNA: TGTGCCAGCAGCTTGGGGGCGGGCACAGATACGCAGTATTTT. Translated: CASSLGAGTDTQYF.

This clone has a handful of counts. This rearrangement joins TRBV7-8 to TRBJ2-7, with D possibly matching TRBD2 (6 bases). There are 14 residues in the CDR3. The germline V and J ends were trimmed by 1 base and 0 bases, with 7 bases remaining between them. Germline CDR1 reads SGHVS; CDR2 reads FQNEAQ. CDR3 amino acids: CASSLGGDSYEQYF. Here the CDR3 DNA reads TGTGCCAGCAGCTTAGGCGGGGACTCCTACGAGCAGTACTTC.

With regard to this clone: The conserved final phenylalanine or tryptophan is absent from the CDR3, which likely points to a read error. The limits of the CDR3 on the DNA are not certain, so only TCRdb's listed CDR3 is given. The gene calls are TRBV28 and TRBJ1-4. The germline V gene has CDR1 MDHEN and CDR2 SYDVKM. The CDR3 comprises 13 residues, both ends counted. The CDR3: CASSLEEGRNRLL.

The CDR3 DNA reads as TGTGCCAGTAGTGCGGGACAGAAAGAAAAACTGTTTTTT. Translation: CASSAGQKEKLFF. The chain employs TRBV19 and TRBJ1-4, with 7 bases matching TRBD1. The CDR3 loop spans 13 amino acids. Germline CDR1 and CDR2: LNHDA and SQIVND (reference sequence). The V gene end was trimmed by 5 bases and the J gene end by 8 bases; junction bases not matched to a gene: 5. Complete variable domain (other parts from reference TRBV19 and TRBJ1-4): DGGITQSPKYLFRKEGQNVTLSCEQNLNHDAMYWYRQDPGQGLRLIYYSQIVNDFQKGDIAEGYSVSREKKESFPLTVTSAQKNPTAFYLCASSAGQKEKLFFGSGTQLSVL.

The chain carries TRBV2 and TRBJ1-4; D might be TRBD1 (5 bases). V gave up 3 bases and J gave up 8 bases, with 13 bases separating them. CDR1 SNHLY and CDR2 FYNNEI come from the germline V gene. There are 14 residues in the CDR3. The CDR3 nucleotides are TGTGCCAGCAGTGAGTTAACAGGTACCGAAAAACTGTTTTTT. This sequence encodes CASSELTGTEKLFF.

This chain connects TRBV6-5 to TRBJ2-2; TRBD2 matches at 10 bases. Germline V lookup: CDR1 MNHEY, CDR2 SVGAGI. The CDR3 is 16 amino acids. V trimming: 0 bases; J trimming: 9 bases; junction bases outside the gene matches: 7. The CDR3 sequence: CASSYSTGAGGRELFF. DNA of the CDR3: TGTGCCAGCAGTTACTCGACGGGAGCGGGAGGGCGGGAGCTGTTTTTT.

This chain joins TRBV28 and TRBJ1-3; D may be TRBD1 (6 bases). With 4 bases removed from V and 7 bases from J, the gap between germline ends came to 17 bases. CDR1 is MDHEN and CDR2 is SYDVKM in the germline V gene. The CDR3 is made up of 15 amino acids. CDR3 protein: CASSSEPGEWNTIYF. The CDR3 DNA reads as TGTGCCAGCAGTTCCGAACCAGGGGAATGGAACACCATATATTTT.

The chain is built from TRBV7-2 and TRBJ1-2; 9 bases agree with TRBD1. CDR1 SGHTA and CDR2 FQGNSA come from the germline V gene. This CDR3 contains 15 residues. Trimming cost V 5 bases and J 9 bases; bases outside gene matches: 13. CDR3 nucleotide sequence: TGTGCCAGCAGCCCGCAAACAGGGGGCTCTAACAGCTACACCTTC. This translates into CASSPQTGGSNSYTF.

The chain carries TRBV5-1 and TRBJ2-2; maybe TRBD1 (6 bases). The ends were cut back, 3 bases at V and 5 bases at J, with 14 bases in the middle. Germline lookup yields CDR1 SGHRS and CDR2 YFSETQ. CDR3 length: 15 residues. CDR3 region: CASSSQPDRTGELFF. CDR3 nucleotide sequence: TGCGCCAGCAGCTCCCAACCCGACAGGACCGGGGAGCTGTTTTTT.

The genes are TRBV27 and TRBJ1-5; D unresolved. The CDR3 extends over 15 amino acids. Trimming shortened V by 5 bases and J by 0 bases, and 11 bases separated the two germline ends. Per germline, CDR1 MNHEY and CDR2 SMNVEV (reference sequence). CDR3 nucleotides: TGTGCCAGCAGTCCGGACGGGGTTAGCAATCAGCCCCAGCATTTT. This translates into CASSPDGVSNQPQHF.

This rearrangement joins TRBV15 to TRBJ2-6, with D unresolved. V lost 3 bases and J lost 0, with 9 bases in between. Germline-derived CDR1 and CDR2 are LNHNV and YYDKDF (reference sequence). The CDR3 runs 16 residues. The CDR3 reads CATSSRLSSGANVLTF. The CDR3 coding sequence is TGTGCCACCAGCAGCAGGCTAAGCTCTGGGGCCAACGTCCTGACTTTC.

This clone was seen a few times. The chain carries TRBV11-2 and TRBJ2-1, with 8 bases lining up with TRBD2. The CDR3 is 15 residues long. Germline V gene sequence: CDR1 SGHAT, CDR2 FQNNGV. With V trimmed by 6 bases and J by 0 bases, 4 bases remained unmatched. The CDR3 region has the DNA TGTGCCAGCAGGCCCGGGACTAGCTCCTACAATGAGCAGTTCTTC. This sequence encodes CASRPGTSSYNEQFF.

This chain joins TRBV7-9 and TRBJ2-7; possibly TRBD2 for D (5 bases). Per germline, CDR1 SEHNR and CDR2 FQNEAQ (reference sequence). Trimming cost V 4 bases and J 3 bases, with 13 bases left between them. The CDR3 runs to 14 residues. The CDR3 spells CASSSGLSNYEQYF. CDR3 bases: TGTGCCAGCAGCTCCGGACTGTCGAACTACGAGCAGTACTTC. Using reference TRBV7-9 and TRBJ2-7 for the parts outside the CDR3, the full variable domain is DTGVSQNPRHKITKRGQNVTFRCDPISEHNRLYWYRQTLGQGPEFLTYFQNEAQLEKSRLLSDRFSAERPKGSFSTLEIQRTEQGDSAMYLCASSSGLSNYEQYFGPGTRLTVT.

J is TRBJ1-1 and V is TRBV28; 10 bases are shared with TRBD1. Germline V gene sequence: CDR1 MDHEN, CDR2 SYDVKM. The CDR3 covers 16 residues. The trim removed 5 bases at V and 5 bases at J, leaving 11 bases unmatched. CDR3 loop: CASSTNSGQGWTEAFF. CDR3 sequence (DNA): TGTGCCAGCAGTACCAATTCGGGACAGGGGTGGACTGAAGCTTTCTTT.

The chain combines TRBV6-5 with TRBJ2-4; possibly TRBD1 for D (6 bases). The CDR3 spans 14 residues. CDR1 is MNHEY and CDR2 is SVGAGI in the germline V gene. V lost 8 bases and J lost 0, with 11 bases in between. CDR3 DNA: TGTGCCAGCTCCTTACAGGGAGCCAAAAACATTCAGTACTTC. This codes for CASSLQGAKNIQYF.

This sequence joins TRBV7-9 and TRBJ1-1; no definite D call. CDR3 length: 13 amino acids. Germline values: CDR1 SEHNR, CDR2 FQNEAQ (reference sequence). The ends were cut back, 3 bases at V and 7 bases at J, with 12 bases in the middle. Written as DNA, the CDR3 is TGTGCCAGCAGCTTTCGGTGGTCGGTTGAAGCTTTCTTT. Translation: CASSFRWSVEAFF. The full variable domain, rest sourced from reference TRBV7-9 and TRBJ1-1, is DTGVSQNPRHKITKRGQNVTFRCDPISEHNRLYWYRQTLGQGPEFLTYFQNEAQLEKSRLLSDRFSAERPKGSFSTLEIQRTEQGDSAMYLCASSFRWSVEAFFGQGTRLTVV.

This clone was found once. This chain connects TRBV28 to TRBJ1-2; D gene ambiguous. This CDR3 has 15 amino acids. The ends were cut back, 4 bases at V and 3 bases at J, with 15 bases in the middle. Looked up from germline, CDR1 is MDHEN and CDR2 is SYDVKM. The CDR3 nucleotides are TGTGCCAGCAGTTCCCGCCCGGAGGGAGACTATGGCTACACCTTC. Residues: CASSSRPEGDYGYTF.

In regard to this clone: Its ends do not fully match the called genes, so a read error is possible. Other DNA sequences in this sample translate to the same CDR3. The chain is built from TRBV5-1 and TRBJ2-7; no clear D gene. The CDR3 contains 12 residues. The V gene's germline CDR1 is SGHRS and CDR2 YFSETQ. CDR3 amino acids: CASSLVGYEQYF. CDR3 nucleotide sequence: TGCGCCAGCAGTTTGGTCGGCTACGAGCAGTACTTC.

The chain recombines TRBV28 with TRBJ1-2, with D possibly being TRBD1 (6 bases). The CDR3 spans 12 residues. V lost 11 bases and J 4 bases, leaving 14 bases between the germline ends. CDR1 is MDHEN, CDR2 SYDVKM, per germline. The CDR3 DNA reads TGTGCCGTGGGGGGGCGGGCCTATGGCTACACCTTC. Protein sequence: CAVGGRAYGYTF.

A single count supports this clone. The V call is TRBV28, the J call TRBJ2-2; a weak D match, TRBD1 (6 bases). Germline assignment: CDR1 MDHEN and CDR2 SYDVKM. Between the trimmed V and J ends, which lost 2 bases and 4 bases, there was a span of 8 bases. This CDR3 comprises 14 residues. CDR3 region: CASSLKTGTGELFF. CDR3 sequence (DNA): TGTGCCAGCAGTTTAAAGACAGGCACCGGGGAGCTGTTTTTT.

This clone is a singleton in its sample. The J gene is TRBJ2-1, the V gene TRBV11-3; no firm D call. The V gene lost 0 bases and the J gene lost 0 bases, with 6 bases spanning the gap. Germline V gene lookup returns CDR1 SGHNT and CDR2 YENEEA. The CDR3 is 15 residues long. The CDR3 coding sequence is TGTGCCAGCAGCTTAGAAACGAGCTCCTACAATGAGCAGTTCTTC. Translation: CASSLETSSYNEQFF.

This chain joins TRBV19 and TRBJ1-1, with TRBD1 identical over 7 bases. V lost 0 bases and J lost 2; bases outside the gene matches: 6. Germline V gene data show CDR1 as LNHDA and CDR2 as SQIVND (reference sequence). This CDR3 has 16 residues. CDR3 loop: CASSIDPGQPNTEAFF. In DNA, the CDR3 is TGTGCCAGTAGTATAGACCCGGGACAGCCTAACACTGAAGCTTTCTTT.

The genes are TRBV4-3 and TRBJ1-2; D possibly corresponds to TRBD1 (6 bases). The V and J ends lost 0 bases and 5 bases respectively, with 7 bases between them. Germline V gives CDR1 LGHNA, CDR2 YSLEER. The CDR3 runs to 13 residues. The CDR3 coding sequence is TGCGCCAGCAGCCAAGACAGGGGATATGGCTACACCTTC. Encoded protein: CASSQDRGYGYTF.

This sequence joins TRBV2 and TRBJ1-5; D remains unclear. The CDR3 totals 12 residues. Germline CDR1 and CDR2: SNHLY and FYNNEI. With 6 bases removed from V and 2 bases from J, the gap between germline ends came to 5 bases. CDR3 protein: CASSPGNQPQHF. For the CDR3, the DNA is TGTGCCAGCAGCCCCGGCAATCAGCCCCAGCATTTT.

The DNA for the CDR3 is TGTGCCAGCGCCCCGGGACAGGGATCTTACAATGAGCAGTTCTTC. Translation: CASAPGQGSYNEQFF. The gene calls are TRBV11-3 and TRBJ2-1, with TRBD1 identical over 9 bases. The CDR3 runs to 15 residues. V gave up 8 bases and J gave up 4 bases; unmatched junction bases: 9. Germline V gene data show CDR1 as SGHNT and CDR2 as YENEEA.

This clone was observed a handful of times. The chain recombines TRBV7-2 with TRBJ2-3; perhaps TRBD1 as D (6 bases). The length of the CDR3 is 15 residues. Per the germline V gene, CDR1 is SGHTA and CDR2 is FQGNSA. Trimming cost V 1 base and J 2 bases, with 10 bases left between them. CDR3 protein: CASSLVGGFTDTQYF. The CDR3 DNA reads as TGTGCCAGCAGCTTAGTTGGGGGCTTCACAGATACGCAGTATTTT.

The chain recombines TRBV6-5 with TRBJ2-2; D is perhaps TRBD2 (6 bases). V was shortened by 6 bases and J by 5 bases, with 16 bases between the two germline ends. Per the germline V gene, CDR1 is MNHEY and CDR2 is SVGAGI. This CDR3 comprises 15 residues. Here the CDR3 DNA reads TGTGCCAGCAGCGCACCGGGAGCACCGACCGGGGAGCTGTTTTTT. Translated: CASSAPGAPTGELFF.

The V and J genes are TRBV5-1 and TRBJ2-3, with TRBD2 matching 14 bases. The length of the CDR3 is 15 residues. Looked up from germline, CDR1 is SGHRS and CDR2 is YFSETQ. V lost 4 bases to trimming and J lost 5 bases; unmatched junction nucleotides: 3. CDR3 in amino acids: CASSQTSGREDTQYF. As DNA, the CDR3 is TGCGCCAGCAGCCAGACTAGCGGGAGGGAAGATACGCAGTATTTT.

This clone was seen a single time. The J gene is TRBJ2-2, the V gene TRBV5-5; a weak D match, TRBD2 (6 bases). The CDR3 runs to 13 residues. Germline CDR1 and CDR2: SGHKS and YYEKEE (reference sequence). V lost 1 base to trimming and J lost 7 bases, with 8 bases between them. CDR3 residues: CASSLREFGELFF. CDR3 nucleotides: TGTGCCAGCAGCTTGCGGGAGTTCGGGGAGCTGTTTTTT.

This clone was picked up a small number of times. The rearrangement joins TRBV29-1 to TRBJ1-2; D unresolved. Deletions cut 3 bases from V and 8 bases from J, with 7 bases between. The CDR3 covers 10 residues. Germline CDR1 reads SQVTM; CDR2 reads ANQGSEA. The CDR3 bases are TGCAGCGTTGACGAGCCCGGCTACACCTTC. Amino acids: CSVDEPGYTF.